Sequencing of this TCR beta chain was carried out in a study of T cells in Graves' hyperthyroidism and ophthalmopathy. Across the study: Pretreatment peripheral blood was obtained at initial diagnosis. Study findings and constraints: Model predictions of ophthalmopathy came a median 6.5 months before onset. Blood also carried most thyroid clonotypes expanded above 0.001.

The ends were cut back, 8 bases at V and 3 bases at J, with 14 bases in the middle. CDR3 length equals 14 residues. Germline V gene data show CDR1 as MNHEY and CDR2 as SVGEGT. Across 18 months, stable Graves' hyperthyroidism was marked by no progression to ophthalmopathy. RNA transcripts yielded amplified TCR beta CDR3 regions. The primer set for the first-round RT-PCR of the TCR CDR3 was HTBI. TCRdb fed the multiplex PCR reads into MiXCR, producing one record per CDR3 protein. The repertoire consists of a few hundred thousand distinct CDR3 sequences, with more than 15% occurring once and the leading ten covering around 14%. At least ten counts were recorded for this clonotype. Its antigen is unknown.

The chain joins TRBV6-2 or TRBV6-3 to TRBJ2-1, with D perhaps assigned TRBD1 or TRBD2 (5 bases each). Material: blood. This sequence originates from a young woman with Graves' hyperthyroidism. The CDR3 DNA reads as TGTGCCAGCGGGGCTAGCACCGACTACAATGAGCAGTTCTTC. Translation gives CASGASTDYNEQFF.